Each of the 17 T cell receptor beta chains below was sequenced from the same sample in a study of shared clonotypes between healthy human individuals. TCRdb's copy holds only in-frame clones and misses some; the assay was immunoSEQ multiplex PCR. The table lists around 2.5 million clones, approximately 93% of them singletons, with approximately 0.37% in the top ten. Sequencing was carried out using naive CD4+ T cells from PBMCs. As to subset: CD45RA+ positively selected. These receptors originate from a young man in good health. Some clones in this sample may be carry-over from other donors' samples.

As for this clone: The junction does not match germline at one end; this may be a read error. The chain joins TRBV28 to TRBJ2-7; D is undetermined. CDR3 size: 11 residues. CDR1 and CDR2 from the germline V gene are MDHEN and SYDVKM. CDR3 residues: CAGTLHYEQYF. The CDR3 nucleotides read TGTGCCGGCACTCTCCATTACGAGCAATACTTC.

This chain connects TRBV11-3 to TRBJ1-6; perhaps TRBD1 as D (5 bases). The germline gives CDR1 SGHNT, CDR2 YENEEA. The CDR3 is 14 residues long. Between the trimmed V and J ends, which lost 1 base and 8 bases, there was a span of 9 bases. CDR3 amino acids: CASSLGGVDSPLHF. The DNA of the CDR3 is TGTGCCAGCAGCTTAGGAGGGGTGGATTCACCCCTCCACTTT.

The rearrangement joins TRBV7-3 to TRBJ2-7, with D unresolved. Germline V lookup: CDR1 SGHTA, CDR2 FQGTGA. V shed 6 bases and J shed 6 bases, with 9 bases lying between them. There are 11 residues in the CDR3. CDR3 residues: CASRQSREQYF. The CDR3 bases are TGTGCCAGCAGGCAGTCCCGCGAGCAGTACTTC. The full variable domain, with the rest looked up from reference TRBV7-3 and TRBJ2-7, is GAGVSQTPSNKVTEKGKYVELRCDPISGHTALYWYRQSLGQGPEFLIYFQGTGAADDSGLPNDRFFAVRPEGSVSTLKIQRTERGDSAVYLCASRQSREQYFGPGTRLTVT.

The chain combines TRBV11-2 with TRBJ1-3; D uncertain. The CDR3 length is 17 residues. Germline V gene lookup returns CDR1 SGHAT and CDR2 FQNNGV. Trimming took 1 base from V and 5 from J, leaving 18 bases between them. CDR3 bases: TGTGCCAGCAGCTTAGGAGGAACGCGGGGTCGGAGAAACACCATATATTTT. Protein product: CASSLGGTRGRRNTIYF.

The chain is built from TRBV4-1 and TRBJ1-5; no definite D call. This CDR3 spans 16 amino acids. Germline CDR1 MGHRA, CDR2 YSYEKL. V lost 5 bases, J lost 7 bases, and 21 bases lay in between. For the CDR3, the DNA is TGCGCCAGCAGCGCCCCGGGGAGGGCTCCGGGCCAGCCCCAGCATTTT. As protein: CASSAPGRAPGQPQHF.

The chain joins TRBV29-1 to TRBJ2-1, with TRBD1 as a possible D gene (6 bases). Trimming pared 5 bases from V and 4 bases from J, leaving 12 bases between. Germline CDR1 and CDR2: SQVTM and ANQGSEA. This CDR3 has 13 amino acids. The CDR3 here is CSVRQGLYNEQFF. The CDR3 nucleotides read TGCAGCGTTAGGCAGGGGCTTTACAATGAGCAGTTCTTC.

As DNA, the CDR3 is TGTGCCAGCAGTGAAGCTAGCGGGAAGGGCCAAGAGACCCAGTACTTC. It yields the protein CASSEASGKGQETQYF. J is TRBJ2-5 and V is TRBV2; TRBD2 matches at 8 bases. The CDR3 has 16 residues. V dropped 0 bases and J dropped 1; count of bases not matched to a gene: 4. Germline CDR1 and CDR2: SNHLY and FYNNEI.

The CDR3 bases are TGCGCCAGCAGCTTACTCCCGGGACGCCTAGGGGACACCGGGGAGCTGTTTTTT. Protein product: CASSLLPGRLGDTGELFF. V usage is TRBV5-1 and J usage is TRBJ2-2; D is perhaps TRBD1 or TRBD2 (5 bases each). The CDR3 spans 18 residues. The V gene lost 2 bases and the J gene lost 3 bases, with 20 bases spanning the gap. CDR1 SGHRS and CDR2 YFSETQ come from the germline V gene.

This CDR3 is CASSHRQGAGDTQYF. CDR3 in DNA: TGTGCCAGCAGCCATCGACAGGGGGCTGGAGATACGCAGTATTTT. The chain joins TRBV7-2 to TRBJ2-3, with 10 positions matching TRBD1. V shed 5 bases and J 5 bases; nucleotides not matched to a gene: 7. Germline assignment: CDR1 SGHTA and CDR2 FQGNSA. CDR3 length: 15 amino acids.

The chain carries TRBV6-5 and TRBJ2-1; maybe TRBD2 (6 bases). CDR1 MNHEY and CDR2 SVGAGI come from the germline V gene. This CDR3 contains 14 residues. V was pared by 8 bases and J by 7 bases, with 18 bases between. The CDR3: CASAVAGRLNEQFF. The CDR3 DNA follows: TGTGCCAGCGCCGTGGCGGGACGCCTGAATGAGCAGTTCTTC.

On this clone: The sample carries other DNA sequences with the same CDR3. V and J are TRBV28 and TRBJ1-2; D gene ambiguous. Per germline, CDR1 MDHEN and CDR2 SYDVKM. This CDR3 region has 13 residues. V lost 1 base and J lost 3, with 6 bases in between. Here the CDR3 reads CASSLLQYYGYTF. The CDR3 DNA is TGTGCCAGCAGTTTATTACAGTACTATGGCTACACCTTC.

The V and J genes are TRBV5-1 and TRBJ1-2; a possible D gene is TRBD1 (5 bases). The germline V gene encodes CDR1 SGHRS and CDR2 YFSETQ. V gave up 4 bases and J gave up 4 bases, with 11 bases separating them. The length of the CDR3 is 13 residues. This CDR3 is CASSPMGGYGYTF. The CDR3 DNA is TGCGCCAGCAGCCCAATGGGGGGCTATGGCTACACCTTC.

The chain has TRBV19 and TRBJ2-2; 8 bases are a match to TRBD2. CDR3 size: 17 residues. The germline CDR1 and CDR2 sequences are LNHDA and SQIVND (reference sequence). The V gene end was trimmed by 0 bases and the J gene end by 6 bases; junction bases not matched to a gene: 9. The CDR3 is CASSIDSGGPRAGELFF. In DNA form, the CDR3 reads TGTGCCAGTAGTATAGATTCGGGGGGGCCTCGGGCCGGGGAGCTGTTTTTT.

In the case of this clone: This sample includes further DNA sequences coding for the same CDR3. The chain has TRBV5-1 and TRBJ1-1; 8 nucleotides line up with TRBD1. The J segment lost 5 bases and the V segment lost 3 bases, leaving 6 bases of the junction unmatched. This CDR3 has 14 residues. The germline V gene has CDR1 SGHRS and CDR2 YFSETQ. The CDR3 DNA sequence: TGCGCCAGCAGCTCCGGACAGGGTAGGACTGAAGCTTTCTTT. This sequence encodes CASSSGQGRTEAFF.

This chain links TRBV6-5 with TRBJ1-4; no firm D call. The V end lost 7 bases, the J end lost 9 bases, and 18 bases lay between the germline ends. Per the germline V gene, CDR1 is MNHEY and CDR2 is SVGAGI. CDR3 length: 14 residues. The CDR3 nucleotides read TGTGCCAGCAAAGGTACAGCCGCTTTAAAAAAACTGTTTTTT. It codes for CASKGTAALKKLFF.

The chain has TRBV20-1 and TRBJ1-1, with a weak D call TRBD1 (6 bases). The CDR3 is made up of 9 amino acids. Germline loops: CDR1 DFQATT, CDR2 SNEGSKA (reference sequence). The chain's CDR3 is CKGGGLAFF. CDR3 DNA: TGCAAGGGGGGAGGGCTGGCTTTCTTT.

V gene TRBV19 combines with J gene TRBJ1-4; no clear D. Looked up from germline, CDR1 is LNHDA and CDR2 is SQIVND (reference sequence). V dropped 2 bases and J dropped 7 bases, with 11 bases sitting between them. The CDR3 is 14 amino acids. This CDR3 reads CASSINPGSEKLFF. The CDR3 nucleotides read TGTGCCAGTAGTATAAACCCGGGAAGTGAAAAACTGTTTTTT.